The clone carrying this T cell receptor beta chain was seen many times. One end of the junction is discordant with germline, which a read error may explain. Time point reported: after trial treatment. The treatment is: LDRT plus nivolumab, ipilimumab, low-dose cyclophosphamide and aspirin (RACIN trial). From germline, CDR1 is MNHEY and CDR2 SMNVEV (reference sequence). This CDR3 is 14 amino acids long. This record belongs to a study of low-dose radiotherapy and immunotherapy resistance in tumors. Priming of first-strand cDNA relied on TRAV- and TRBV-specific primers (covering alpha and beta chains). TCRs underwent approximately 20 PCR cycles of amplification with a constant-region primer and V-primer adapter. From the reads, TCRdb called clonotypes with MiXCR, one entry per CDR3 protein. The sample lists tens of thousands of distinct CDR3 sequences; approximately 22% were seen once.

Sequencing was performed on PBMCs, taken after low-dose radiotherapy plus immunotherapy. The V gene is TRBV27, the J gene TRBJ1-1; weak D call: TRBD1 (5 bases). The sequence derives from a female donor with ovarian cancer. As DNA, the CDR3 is TGTGCCACCAGTCTTGACGGACAGAACACTGAAGCTTTCTTT. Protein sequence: CATSLDGQNTEAFF.